This entry is about one T cell receptor beta chain. Sequencing used immunoSEQ multiplex PCR; TCRdb keeps in-frame clones, though not all of them. The table has 450,000 to 550,000 clones, approximately 79% seen once. This CDR3 comprises 15 residues. Looked up from germline, CDR1 is SGHTA and CDR2 is FQGNSA. Between the trimmed V and J ends, which lost 0 bases and 6 bases, there was a span of 11 bases. The source of the sample is a study of shared clonotypes between healthy human individuals. Sample: PBMCs. This sequence was found in a woman aged 40 to 50 in good health. Some clones in this sample may be carry-over from other donors' samples. The chain recombines TRBV7-2 with TRBJ2-2, with TRBD2 as a possible D gene (6 bases). Here the CDR3 reads CASSLAGLIAGELFF. The CDR3 DNA sequence: TGTGCCAGCAGCTTAGCAGGACTAATCGCCGGGGAGCTGTTTTTT.